These 15 T cell receptor beta chains were all obtained from the same sample, sequenced in a study of blood T cell repertoires in COVID-19. Sequenced by immunoSEQ multiplex PCR; TCRdb stores in-frame clones only, minus some. Among roughly 140,000 clones listed, 75% to 90% were seen once. Source material: peripheral blood. These receptors all come from a woman older than 75 with acute or convalescent COVID-19.

The chain uses TRBV18 and TRBJ2-1, with TRBD2 as a possible D gene (7 bases). V lost 6 bases to trimming and J lost 3 bases, with 18 bases between them. This CDR3 has 16 amino acids. CDR1 KGHSH and CDR2 LQKENI come from the germline V gene. CDR3 nucleotide sequence: TGTGCCAGCTCCCCCCCGGGGGGCCGTGTCTACAATGAGCAGTTCTTC. Translating gives CASSPPGGRVYNEQFF. The full variable domain, with the rest looked up from reference TRBV18 and TRBJ2-1, is NAGVMQNPRHLVRRRGQEARLRCSPMKGHSHVYWYRQLPEEGLKFMVYLQKENIIDESGMPKERFSAEFPKEGPSILRIQQVVRGDSAAYFCASSPPGGRVYNEQFFGPGTRLTVL.

This clone was counted a single time. The V and J genes are TRBV10-1 and TRBJ1-1, with D possibly matching TRBD1 (6 bases). The V end was cut by 0 bases, the J end by 7 bases, with 12 bases between. There are 14 residues in the CDR3. Germline-derived CDR1 and CDR2 are WNHNN and SYGVQD (reference sequence). The CDR3 here is CASSESGHLLEAFF. CDR3 nucleotides: TGCGCCAGCAGTGAGTCGGGACACCTTCTTGAAGCTTTCTTT.

The chain is built from TRBV7-3 and TRBJ2-5; TRBD2 matches 13 bases. CDR3 size: 16 residues. Unmatched junction bases numbered 5, after V lost 5 bases and J lost 2 bases. The germline CDR1 and CDR2 sequences are SGHTA and FQGTGA. This chain's CDR3 is CASSPGLAGAQETQYF. CDR3 nucleotides: TGTGCCAGCAGCCCCGGACTAGCGGGGGCTCAAGAGACCCAGTACTTC.

The CDR3 is CASSRDRGYNEQFF. The CDR3 DNA follows: TGTGCCAGCAGCCGAGACCGGGGGTACAATGAGCAGTTCTTC. The chain employs TRBV11-2 and TRBJ2-1; possibly TRBD2 for D (6 bases). V lost 5 bases to trimming and J lost 4 bases, with 12 bases between them. This CDR3 is 14 amino acids long. Germline CDR1 reads SGHAT; CDR2 reads FQNNGV.

CDR3 in amino acids: CATSRDTRGGELFF. The CDR3 nucleotides are TGTGCCACCAGCAGAGATACCCGGGGCGGGGAGCTGTTTTTT. This rearrangement joins TRBV15 to TRBJ2-2; maybe TRBD2 (5 bases). The V end was cut by 0 bases, the J end by 7 bases, with 9 bases between. CDR3 size: 14 residues. Germline V gene data show CDR1 as LNHNV and CDR2 as YYDKDF (reference sequence).

The chain recombines TRBV3-1 (or the pseudogene TRBV3-2) with TRBJ2-1, with TRBD2 matching 8 bases. The CDR3 covers 15 residues. Trimming removed 5 bases from V and 3 bases from J; junction bases left unmatched: 6. Germline CDR1 and CDR2: LGHDT and YNNKEL (reference sequence). CDR3 residues: CASSYIRGGYNEQFF. CDR3 nucleotides: TGTGCCAGCAGCTACATCCGGGGGGGCTACAATGAGCAGTTCTTC.

The chain uses TRBV7-2 and TRBJ1-3; D perhaps matches TRBD1 (6 bases). Germline V gene sequence: CDR1 SGHTA, CDR2 FQGNSA. The CDR3 runs to 16 residues. Trimming removed 5 bases at V and 0 bases at J, with 14 bases between. The DNA of the CDR3 is TGTGCCAGCAGCATGGGACACCCAGACTCTGGAAACACCATATATTTT. Translation: CASSMGHPDSGNTIYF.

The chain is built from TRBV18 and TRBJ1-3; no firm D call. Germline V gives CDR1 KGHSH, CDR2 LQKENI. The V end was cut by 8 bases, the J end by 0 bases, with 14 bases between. CDR3 length: 15 amino acids. The CDR3 loop reads CASTPVLSSGNTIYF. The CDR3 nucleotides read TGTGCCAGCACCCCGGTGCTTAGCTCTGGAAACACCATATATTTT.

This rearrangement joins TRBV27 to TRBJ1-6; TRBD1 is a possible D gene (5 bases). The V end lost 6 bases, the J end lost 4 bases, and 19 bases lay between the germline ends. CDR3 length: 17 residues. CDR1 is MNHEY, CDR2 SMNVEV, per germline (reference sequence). The CDR3 DNA reads TGTGCCAGCAGCCCCAGGGTTGCGGTTTCATATAATTCACCCCTCCACTTT. Residues: CASSPRVAVSYNSPLHF.

This clone was detected only a few times. The gene calls are TRBV4-1 and TRBJ1-3; D is ambiguous. CDR3 size: 13 residues. CDR1 is MGHRA and CDR2 is YSYEKL in the germline V gene. Trimming took off 2 bases at V and 9 bases at J, with 11 bases between the two ends. CDR3 nucleotide sequence: TGCGCCAGCAGCCAAATACGCAGTGGCACCATATATTTT. This encodes CASSQIRSGTIYF.

This chain uses TRBV5-1 with TRBJ2-5, with D unclear. The V gene's germline CDR1 is SGHRS and CDR2 YFSETQ. The CDR3 is made up of 12 amino acids. Between the trimmed V and J ends, which lost 4 bases and 4 bases, there was a span of 8 bases. CDR3 loop: CASSRTGETQYF. Here the CDR3 DNA reads TGCGCCAGCAGCCGAACGGGAGAGACCCAGTACTTC. The variable domain in full, completed from reference TRBV5-1 and TRBJ2-5, reads KAGVTQTPRYLIKTRGQQVTLSCSPISGHRSVSWYQQTPGQGLQFLFEYFSETQRNKGNFPGRFSGRQFSNSRSEMNVSTLELGDSALYLCASSRTGETQYFGPGTRLLVL.

The chain combines TRBV19 with TRBJ1-1, with a weak D call TRBD1 (6 bases). This CDR3 has 16 amino acids. Trimming removed 5 bases from V and 2 bases from J, with 18 bases in between. Germline V CDR1 and CDR2: LNHDA, SQIVND (reference sequence). The CDR3 DNA reads as TGTGCCAGTAGTGTCACATACAGGGCGATAAACACTGAAGCTTTCTTT. Translated: CASSVTYRAINTEAFF.

The gene calls are TRBV7-2 and TRBJ1-3, with D hard to call. The CDR3 has 12 residues. Trimming removed 2 bases from V and 8 bases from J, with 7 bases in between. Germline values: CDR1 SGHTA, CDR2 FQGNSA. DNA of the CDR3: TGTGCCAGCAGCTTACTTCGAGACACCATATATTTT. This sequence encodes CASSLLRDTIYF.

The table lists this clone with a count of one. The V call is TRBV3-1 (or the pseudogene TRBV3-2), the J call TRBJ2-2; perhaps TRBD2 as D (5 bases). Germline V lookup: CDR1 LGHDT, CDR2 YNNKEL (reference sequence). V lost 3 bases and J lost 2, with 13 bases in between. This CDR3 has 16 residues. The CDR3 DNA reads TGTGCCAGCAGCCATCGTGAGGGAATTAACACCGGGGAGCTGTTTTTT. Translated, it gives CASSHREGINTGELFF.

The chain couples TRBV24-1 to TRBJ2-7; TRBD1 matches at 10 bases. The CDR3 extends over 15 amino acids. Germline-derived CDR1 and CDR2 are KGHDR and SFDVKD. After removal of 3 bases from V and 5 bases from J, the junction contained 6 bases not matched to a gene. The CDR3 nucleotides are TGTGCCACCAGTGATCCGGGACAGGGGATCCACGAGCAGTACTTC. It specifies CATSDPGQGIHEQYF.